This T cell receptor (beta chain) was identified in a study of blood T cell repertoires in COVID-19. Study-wide background: Specimens from acute and convalescent COVID-19 originated in the United States, Italy and Spain. In each case, the material was cDNA or gDNA derived from T cells, B-cell-depleted T cells, or PBMCs.

V gave up 1 base and J gave up 6 bases; unmatched junction bases: 9. The CDR3 is 16 residues long. Germline CDR1 reads SGHRS; CDR2 reads YFSETQ. Per the authors' pipeline: Amplification of reference gene primers was used by the study to estimate nucleated cell counts. Sequencing was performed with immunoSEQ multiplex PCR; in TCRdb, only in-frame clones are kept and a portion is missing. That table gives V, J and clone size, and the DNA gave D and trimming. The sample includes 65,000 or so clones, about 77% seen only once; the top ten take 25%. Sequencing used peripheral blood. The receptor was derived from a human donor in a cohort sampled during active COVID-19. The chain uses TRBV5-1 and TRBJ2-1; 8 bases are a match to TRBD2. The CDR3 bases are TGCGCCAGCAGCTTGATGCTAGCGGGTAGTGCCAATGAGCAGTTCTTC. Its translation is CASSLMLAGSANEQFF.